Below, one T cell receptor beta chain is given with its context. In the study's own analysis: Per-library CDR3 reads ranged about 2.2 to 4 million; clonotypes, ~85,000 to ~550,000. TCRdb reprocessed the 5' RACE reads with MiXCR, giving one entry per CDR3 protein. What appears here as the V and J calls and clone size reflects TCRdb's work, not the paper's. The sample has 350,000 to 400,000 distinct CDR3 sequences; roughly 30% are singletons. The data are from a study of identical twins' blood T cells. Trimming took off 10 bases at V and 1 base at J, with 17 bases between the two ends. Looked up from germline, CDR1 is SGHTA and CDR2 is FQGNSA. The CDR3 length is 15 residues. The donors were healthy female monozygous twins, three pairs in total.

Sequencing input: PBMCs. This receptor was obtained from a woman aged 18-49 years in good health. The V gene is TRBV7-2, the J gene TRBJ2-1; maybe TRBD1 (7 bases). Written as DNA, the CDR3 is TGTGCCAACCAGGGGGGAGGAATGTCCTACAATGAGCAGTTCTTC. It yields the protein CANQGGGMSYNEQFF.